This entry is about one TCR beta chain. Produced via immunoSEQ multiplex PCR; TCRdb's table is partial and in-frame only. This sample yields about 130,000 clones, of which just under 95% are seen a single time; 11% to 15% belongs to the top ten. The sample belongs to a study of control samples from healthy donors and cancer patients. The CDR3 is 13 amino acids. Germline CDR1 and CDR2: LNHDA and SQIVND (reference sequence). V dropped 3 bases and J dropped 8 bases, with 13 bases sitting between them. V and J are TRBV19 and TRBJ1-1; maybe TRBD1 (5 bases). This receptor was identified in a man between 60 and 75 years old with colorectal cancer. Material for sequencing was PBMCs. CDR3 protein: CASSIVGAGEAFF. The CDR3 bases are TGTGCCAGTAGTATCGTCGGGGCAGGCGAAGCTTTCTTT.